This T cell receptor (beta chain) was observed in a study of T cells in Graves' hyperthyroidism and ophthalmopathy. Amplification targeted TCR beta CDR3 regions from RNA transcripts. HTBI primers were used for first-round RT-PCR of the TCR CDR3. MiXCR, applied by TCRdb to the multiplex PCR reads, yields one record per CDR3 protein. Found here are around 450,000 distinct CDR3 sequences, 15% to 19% of them singletons; the top ten hold 13% to 15%. In this sample, this clonotype turned up a few times. CDR3 length equals 15 residues. The V and J ends lost 4 bases and 1 base respectively, with 11 bases between them. Per germline, CDR1 SGHKS and CDR2 YYEKEE (reference sequence).

The V gene is TRBV5-5, the J gene TRBJ2-2; tentatively, D is TRBD1 (6 bases). The origin of this receptor is a woman between 18 and 30 years old with Graves' hyperthyroidism. The sequenced material came from blood. Here the CDR3 reads CASSTGTKNTGELFF. In DNA, the CDR3 is TGTGCCAGCAGCACCGGGACAAAGAACACCGGGGAGCTGTTTTTT.